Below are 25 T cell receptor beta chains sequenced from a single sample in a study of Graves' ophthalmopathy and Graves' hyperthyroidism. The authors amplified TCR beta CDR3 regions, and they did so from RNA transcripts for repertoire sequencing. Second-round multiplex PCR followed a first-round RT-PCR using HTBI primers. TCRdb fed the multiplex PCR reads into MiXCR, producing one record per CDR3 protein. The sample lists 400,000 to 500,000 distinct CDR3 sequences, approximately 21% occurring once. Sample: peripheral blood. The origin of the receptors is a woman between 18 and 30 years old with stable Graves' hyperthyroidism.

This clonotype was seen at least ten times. CDR3 sequence: CASSLEGVASTDTQYF. CDR3 in DNA: TGTGCCAGCAGCTTAGAAGGCGTTGCTAGCACAGATACGCAGTATTTT. The chain carries TRBV13 and TRBJ2-3; D remains unclear. The CDR3 has 16 amino acids. Looked up from germline, CDR1 is PRHDT and CDR2 is FYEKMQ (reference sequence). With 1 base removed from V and 0 bases from J, the gap between germline ends came to 11 bases.

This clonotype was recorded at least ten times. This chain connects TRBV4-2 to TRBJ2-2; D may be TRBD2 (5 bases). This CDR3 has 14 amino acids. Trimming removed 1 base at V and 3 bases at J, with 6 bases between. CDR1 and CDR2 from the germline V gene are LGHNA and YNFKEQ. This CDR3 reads CASSQGTDTGELFF. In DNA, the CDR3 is TGTGCCAGCAGCCAAGGGACTGACACCGGGGAGCTGTTTTTT.

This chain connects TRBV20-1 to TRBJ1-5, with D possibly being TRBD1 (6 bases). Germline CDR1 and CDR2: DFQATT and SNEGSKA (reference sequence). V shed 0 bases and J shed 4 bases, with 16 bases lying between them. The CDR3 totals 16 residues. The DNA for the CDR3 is TGCAGTGCTAGAGATCGGACGGGACAACGTAATCAGCCCCAGCATTTT. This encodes CSARDRTGQRNQPQHF.

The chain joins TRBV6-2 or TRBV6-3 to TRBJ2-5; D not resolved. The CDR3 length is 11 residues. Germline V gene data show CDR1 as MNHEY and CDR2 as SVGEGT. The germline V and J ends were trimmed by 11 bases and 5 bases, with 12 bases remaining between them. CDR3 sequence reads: CASGGLETQYF. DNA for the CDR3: TGTGCCTCGGGTGGGTTGGAGACCCAGTACTTC.

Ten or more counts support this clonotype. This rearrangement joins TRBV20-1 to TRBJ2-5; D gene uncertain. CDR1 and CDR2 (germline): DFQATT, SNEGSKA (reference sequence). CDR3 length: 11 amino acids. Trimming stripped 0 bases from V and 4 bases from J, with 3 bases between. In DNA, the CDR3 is TGCAGTGCTAGAGATCGAGAGACCCAGTACTTC. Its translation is CSARDRETQYF.

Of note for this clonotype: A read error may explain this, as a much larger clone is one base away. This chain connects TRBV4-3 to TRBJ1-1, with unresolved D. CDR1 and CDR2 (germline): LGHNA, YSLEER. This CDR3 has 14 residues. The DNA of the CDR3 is TGCGCCAGCAGCCGGAGCGGGTTGAGGACTGAATCTTTCTTT. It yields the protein CASSRSGLRTESFF.

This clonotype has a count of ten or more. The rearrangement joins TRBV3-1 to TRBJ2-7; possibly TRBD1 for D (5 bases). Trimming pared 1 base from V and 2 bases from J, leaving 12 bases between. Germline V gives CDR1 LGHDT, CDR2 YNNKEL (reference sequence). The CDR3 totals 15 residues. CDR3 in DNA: TGTGCCAGCAGCCAAGGGCCAGGGTCTCCCTACGAGCAGTACTTC. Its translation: CASSQGPGSPYEQYF.

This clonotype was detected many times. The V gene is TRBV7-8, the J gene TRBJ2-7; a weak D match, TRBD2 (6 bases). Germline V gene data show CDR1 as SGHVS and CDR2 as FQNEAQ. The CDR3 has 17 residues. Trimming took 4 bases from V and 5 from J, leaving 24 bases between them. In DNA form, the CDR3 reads TGTGCCAGCAGCTCTAAAGCTTGGACCAGCGGGCGCCACGAGCAGTACTTC. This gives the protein CASSSKAWTSGRHEQYF.

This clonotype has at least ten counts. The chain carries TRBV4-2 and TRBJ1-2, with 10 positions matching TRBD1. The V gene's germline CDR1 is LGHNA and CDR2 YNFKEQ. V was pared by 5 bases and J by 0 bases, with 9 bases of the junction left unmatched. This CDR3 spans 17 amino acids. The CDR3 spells CASSKGTGAVANYGYTF. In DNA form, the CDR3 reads TGTGCCAGCAGCAAAGGGACAGGGGCTGTCGCTAACTATGGCTACACCTTC.

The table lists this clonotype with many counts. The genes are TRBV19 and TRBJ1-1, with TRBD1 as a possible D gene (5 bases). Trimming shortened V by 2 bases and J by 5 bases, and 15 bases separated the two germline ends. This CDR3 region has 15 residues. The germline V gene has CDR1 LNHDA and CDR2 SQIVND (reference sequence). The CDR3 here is CASSISRQGRTEAFF. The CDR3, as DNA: TGTGCCAGTAGTATATCTCGTCAGGGAAGAACTGAAGCTTTCTTT.

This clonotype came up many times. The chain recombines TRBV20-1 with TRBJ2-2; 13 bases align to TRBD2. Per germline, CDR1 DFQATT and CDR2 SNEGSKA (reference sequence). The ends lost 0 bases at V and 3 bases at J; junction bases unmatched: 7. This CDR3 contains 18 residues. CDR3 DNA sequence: TGCAGTGCTAGAGATCTGTGGACTAGCGGGAGTCACACCGGGGAGCTGTTTTTT. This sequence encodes CSARDLWTSGSHTGELFF.

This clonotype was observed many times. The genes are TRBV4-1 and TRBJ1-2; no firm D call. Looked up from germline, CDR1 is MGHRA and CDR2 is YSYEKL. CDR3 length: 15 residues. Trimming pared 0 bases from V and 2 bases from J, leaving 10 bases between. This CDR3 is CASSQEMLDNYGYTF. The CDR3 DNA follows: TGCGCCAGCAGCCAAGAAATGCTGGACAACTATGGCTACACCTTC.

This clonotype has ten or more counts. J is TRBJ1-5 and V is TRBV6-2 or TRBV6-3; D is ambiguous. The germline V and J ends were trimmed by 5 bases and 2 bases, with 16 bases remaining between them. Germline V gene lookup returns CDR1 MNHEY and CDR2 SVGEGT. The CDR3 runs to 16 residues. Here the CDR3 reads CASSLLLGRGNQPQHF. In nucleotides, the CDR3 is TGTGCCAGCAGTCTATTATTGGGCCGCGGCAATCAGCCCCAGCATTTT.

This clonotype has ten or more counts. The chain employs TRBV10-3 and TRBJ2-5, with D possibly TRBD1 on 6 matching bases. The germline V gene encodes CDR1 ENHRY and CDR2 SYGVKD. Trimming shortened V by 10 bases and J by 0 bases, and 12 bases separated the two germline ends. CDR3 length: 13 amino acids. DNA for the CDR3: TGTGCCAGCAATGGACAGAACCAAGAGACCCAGTACTTC. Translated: CASNGQNQETQYF.

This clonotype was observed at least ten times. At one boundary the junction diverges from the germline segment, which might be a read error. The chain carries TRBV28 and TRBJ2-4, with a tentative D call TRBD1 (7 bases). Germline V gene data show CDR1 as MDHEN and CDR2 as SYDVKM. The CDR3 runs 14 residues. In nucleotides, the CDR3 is TGTGCCAGCAGTTTTAACAGGGGAGGCTACATTAAGTACTTC. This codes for CASSFNRGGYIKYF.

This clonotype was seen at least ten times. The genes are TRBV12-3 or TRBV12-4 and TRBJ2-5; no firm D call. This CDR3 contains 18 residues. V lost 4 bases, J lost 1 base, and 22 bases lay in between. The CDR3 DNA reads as TGTGCCAGCAGTTCTCATGGCTGGAGTACCGCCGCCCAAGAGACCCAGTACTTC. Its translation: CASSSHGWSTAAQETQYF.

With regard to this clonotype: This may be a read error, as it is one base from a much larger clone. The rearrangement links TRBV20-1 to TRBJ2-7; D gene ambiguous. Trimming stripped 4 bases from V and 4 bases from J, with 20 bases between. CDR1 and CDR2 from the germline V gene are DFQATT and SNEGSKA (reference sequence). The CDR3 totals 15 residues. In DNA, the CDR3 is TGCAGTGCTATAGGTTTTAGTCTAGGTGAATACGAGCAGTACTTC. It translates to CSAIGFSLGEYEQYF.

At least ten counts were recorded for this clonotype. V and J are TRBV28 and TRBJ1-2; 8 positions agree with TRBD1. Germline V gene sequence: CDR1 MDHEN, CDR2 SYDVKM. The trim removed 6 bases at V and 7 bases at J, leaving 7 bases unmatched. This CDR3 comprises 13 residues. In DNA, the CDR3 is TGTGCCAGCAGCTTGACAGGGGATGGTGGCTACACCTTC. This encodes CASSLTGDGGYTF.

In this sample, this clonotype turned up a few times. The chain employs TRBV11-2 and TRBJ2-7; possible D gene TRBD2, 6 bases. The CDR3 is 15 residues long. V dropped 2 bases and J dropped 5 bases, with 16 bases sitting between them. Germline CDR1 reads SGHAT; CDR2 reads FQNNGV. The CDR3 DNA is TGTGCCAGCAGCTTACTATCCGGGGGTTACGACGAGCAGTACTTC. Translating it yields CASSLLSGGYDEQYF.

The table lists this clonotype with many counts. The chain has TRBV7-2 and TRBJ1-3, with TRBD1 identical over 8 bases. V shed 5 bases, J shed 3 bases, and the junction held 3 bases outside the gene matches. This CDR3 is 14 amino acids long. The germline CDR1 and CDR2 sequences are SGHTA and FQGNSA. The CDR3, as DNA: TGTGCCAGCAGCCGGGGACAGGATGGAAACACCATATATTTT. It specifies CASSRGQDGNTIYF.

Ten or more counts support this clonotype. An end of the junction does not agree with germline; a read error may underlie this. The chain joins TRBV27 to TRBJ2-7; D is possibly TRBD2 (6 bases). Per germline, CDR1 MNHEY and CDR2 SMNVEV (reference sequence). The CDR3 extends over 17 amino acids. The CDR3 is CASSLLRGAPPTYEQHF. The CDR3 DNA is TGTGCCAGCAGTTTATTGCGGGGAGCCCCTCCCACCTACGAGCAGCACTTC.

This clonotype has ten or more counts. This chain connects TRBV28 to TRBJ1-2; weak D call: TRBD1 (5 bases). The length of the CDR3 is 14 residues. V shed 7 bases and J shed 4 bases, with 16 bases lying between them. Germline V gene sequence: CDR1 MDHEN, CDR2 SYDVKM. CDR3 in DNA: TGTGCCAGCAAGAGGGGCGCCACTCTCTATGGCTACACCTTC. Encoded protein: CASKRGATLYGYTF.

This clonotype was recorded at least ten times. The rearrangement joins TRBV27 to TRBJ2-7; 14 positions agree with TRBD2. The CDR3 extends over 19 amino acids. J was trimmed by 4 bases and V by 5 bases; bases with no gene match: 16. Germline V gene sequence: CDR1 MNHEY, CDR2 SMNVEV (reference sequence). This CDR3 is CASSLQSPGLAGVRYEQYF. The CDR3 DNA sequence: TGTGCCAGCAGTCTACAATCCCCGGGACTAGCGGGAGTGAGGTACGAGCAGTACTTC.

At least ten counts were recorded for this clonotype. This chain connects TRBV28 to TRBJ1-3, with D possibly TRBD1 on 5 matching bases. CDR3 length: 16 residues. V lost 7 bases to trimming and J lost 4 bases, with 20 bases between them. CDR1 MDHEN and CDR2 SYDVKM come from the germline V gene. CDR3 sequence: CASTYGGSYLGNTIYF. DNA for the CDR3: TGTGCCAGCACCTACGGGGGGTCCTACCTGGGAAACACCATATATTTT.

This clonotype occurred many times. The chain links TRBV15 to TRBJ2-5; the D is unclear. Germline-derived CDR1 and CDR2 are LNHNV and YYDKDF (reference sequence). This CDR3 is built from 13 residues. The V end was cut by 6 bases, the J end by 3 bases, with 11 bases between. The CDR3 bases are TGTGCCACCAGTGTTATGGCGGAAGAGACCCAGTACTTC. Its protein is CATSVMAEETQYF.